These T cell receptor beta chains were read from a single sample in a study of graft-versus-host responses after intestinal transplantation. The table came from immunoSEQ multiplex PCR; TCRdb's copy has only in-frame clones and leaves some out. The sample holds around 3,000 clones, around four fifths seen once. This specimen was ileum tissue, taken around 5 and 7 days after intestinal transplantation. These receptors were obtained from a human patient who received an intestinal transplant, so some T cells may come from the graft donor. The CDR3 runs from the conserved cysteine through the conserved F or W. Each record gives: J gene, D gene, clone size, V gene, CDR3 DNA, CDR3 protein. The D gene is left open where the match is weak. Part of the rows lack a size; the others show once, few, many or a class for expanded clones.

J gene: TRBJ2-7; D gene: NA; clone size: NA; V gene: TRBV15; CDR3 DNA: TGTGCCACCAGCAGACCTCGCCAGGGTGGGGTCTACGAGCAGTACTTC; CDR3 protein: CATSRPRQGGVYEQYF
J gene: TRBJ2-7; D gene: TRBD1; clone size: few; V gene: TRBV6-1; CDR3 DNA: TGTGCCGGACGGACAGGGATCTACGAGCAGTACTTC; CDR3 protein: CAGRTGIYEQYF
J gene: TRBJ2-7; D gene: TRBD2; clone size: NA; V gene: TRBV7-9; CDR3 DNA: TGTGCCAGCAGTCCCGGACTAGCGGGACACCTTTCCTACGAGCAGTACTTC; CDR3 protein: CASSPGLAGHLSYEQYF
J gene: TRBJ2-5; D gene: NA; clone size: NA; V gene: TRBV5-4; CDR3 DNA: TGTGCCAGCAGCGCCCGACAGGGCGCGGGGGAGACCCAGTACTTC; CDR3 protein: CASSARQGAGETQYF
J gene: TRBJ1-4; D gene: TRBD1; clone size: NA; V gene: TRBV25-1; CDR3 DNA: TGTGCCAGCAGTGAAGTTTTGGGAGACAGGGGGGATGAAAAACTGTTTTTT; CDR3 protein: CASSEVLGDRGDEKLFF
J gene: TRBJ2-1; D gene: NA; clone size: few; V gene: TRBV7-9; CDR3 DNA: TGTGCCAGCAGCCCGCCCTTGTTGGAGGGGAATGAGCAGTTCTTC; CDR3 protein: CASSPPLLEGNEQFF
J gene: TRBJ2-7; D gene: TRBD2; clone size: few; V gene: TRBV10-1; CDR3 DNA: TGCGCCAGCAGGCTTAGCGGGAGTAGTTCCACCTACGAGCAGTACTTC; CDR3 protein: CASRLSGSSSTYEQYF
J gene: TRBJ1-1; D gene: NA; clone size: NA; V gene: TRBV19; CDR3 DNA: TGTGCCAGTAGTATGTTAAGCAGGGCAACTGAAGCTTTCTTT; CDR3 protein: CASSMLSRATEAFF
J gene: TRBJ1-5; D gene: NA; clone size: NA; V gene: TRBV4-1; CDR3 DNA: TGCGCCAGCAGCCAAGATATGGGGGTCAATCAGCCCCAGCATTTT; CDR3 protein: CASSQDMGVNQPQHF
J gene: TRBJ2-3; D gene: NA; clone size: once; V gene: TRBV5-1; CDR3 DNA: TGCGCCAGCAGCTTGGGTCAGCGGGGCACAGATACGCAGTATTTT; CDR3 protein: CASSLGQRGTDTQYF
J gene: TRBJ2-2; D gene: NA; clone size: NA; V gene: TRBV27; CDR3 DNA: TGTGCCAGCAGTTTAAAGGGGGGGCCTTACACCGGGGAGCTGTTTTTT; CDR3 protein: CASSLKGGPYTGELFF
J gene: TRBJ2-3; D gene: TRBD2; clone size: NA; V gene: TRBV25-1; CDR3 DNA: TGTGCCAGCAGACTAGCGGGGGCCGGTGGAGATACGCAGTATTTT; CDR3 protein: CASRLAGAGGDTQYF
J gene: TRBJ1-1; D gene: TRBD1; clone size: NA; V gene: TRBV6-5; CDR3 DNA: TGTGCCAGCAGTTACCCCGGGACAGGGAACACTGAAGCTTTCTTT; CDR3 protein: CASSYPGTGNTEAFF
J gene: TRBJ2-7; D gene: NA; clone size: NA; V gene: TRBV1; CDR3 DNA: TGCACCAGCAGCCACCCGGGACAGGGGGTTTACGAGCAGTACTTC; CDR3 protein: CTSSHPGQGVYEQYF
J gene: TRBJ2-3; D gene: NA; clone size: NA; V gene: TRBV6-1; CDR3 DNA: TGTGCCAGCCGTGGGGGGCCGGCCACAGATACGCAGTATTTT; CDR3 protein: CASRGGPATDTQYF
J gene: TRBJ1-2; D gene: NA; clone size: once; V gene: TRBV25-1; CDR3 DNA: TGTGCCAGCAGGGGCCCGGACCTAAACTATGGCTACACCTTC; CDR3 protein: CASRGPDLNYGYTF
J gene: TRBJ1-1; D gene: TRBD1; clone size: NA; V gene: TRBV19; CDR3 DNA: TGTGCCAGTAAGGGGACAGGGAACACTGAAGCTTTCTTT; CDR3 protein: CASKGTGNTEAFF
J gene: TRBJ2-2; D gene: NA; clone size: few; V gene: TRBV5-6; CDR3 DNA: TGTGCCAGCAGCTTGTTACCGGCGGAGACCGGGGAGCTGTTTTTT; CDR3 protein: CASSLLPAETGELFF
J gene: TRBJ2-3; D gene: NA; clone size: NA; V gene: TRBV7-6; CDR3 DNA: TGTGCCAGCAGCTTCACAGATACGCAGTATTTT; CDR3 protein: CASSFTDTQYF
J gene: TRBJ2-7; D gene: NA; clone size: NA; V gene: TRBV10-3; CDR3 DNA: TGTGCCATCAGCGGGAACTACGAGCAGTACTTC; CDR3 protein: CAISGNYEQYF
J gene: TRBJ2-7; D gene: NA; clone size: NA; V gene: TRBV6-5; CDR3 DNA: TGTGCCAGCGGAAAGGGGGTAACCTACGAGCAGTACTTC; CDR3 protein: CASGKGVTYEQYF
J gene: TRBJ1-2; D gene: TRBD1; clone size: NA; V gene: TRBV27; CDR3 DNA: TGTGCCAGCAGTTTGACAGGGGCTAACTATGGCTACACCTTC; CDR3 protein: CASSLTGANYGYTF
J gene: TRBJ2-5; D gene: TRBD2; clone size: NA; V gene: TRBV29-1; CDR3 DNA: TGCAGCGTTGAGGGGCGAGGGGGCACTAGCGGGAAACAAGAGACCCAGTACTTC; CDR3 protein: CSVEGRGGTSGKQETQYF
J gene: TRBJ2-5; D gene: NA; clone size: NA; V gene: TRBV21-1; CDR3 DNA: TGTGCCAGCAGCAAAAGGGAAGAGACCCAGTACTTC; CDR3 protein: CASSKREETQYF
J gene: TRBJ2-7; D gene: NA; clone size: few; V gene: TRBV25-1; CDR3 DNA: TGTGCCAGCAGTGACACCTACGAGCAGTACTTC; CDR3 protein: CASSDTYEQYF
J gene: TRBJ2-1; D gene: TRBD2; clone size: NA; V gene: TRBV25-1; CDR3 DNA: TGTGCCAGCAGTGAATCGCGGGGGGGCCAGTTCAATGAGCAGTTCTTC; CDR3 protein: CASSESRGGQFNEQFF
J gene: TRBJ2-1; D gene: TRBD2; clone size: once; V gene: TRBV19; CDR3 DNA: TGTGCCAGTAGTGCGCGGGAGAGCCACAATGAGCAGTTCTTC; CDR3 protein: CASSARESHNEQFF
J gene: TRBJ1-6; D gene: TRBD1; clone size: NA; V gene: TRBV5-4; CDR3 DNA: TGTGCCAGCAGCTCCAGGGACAGCTTTAATTCACCCCTCCACTTT; CDR3 protein: CASSSRDSFNSPLHF
J gene: TRBJ1-1; D gene: TRBD1; clone size: NA; V gene: TRBV19; CDR3 DNA: TGTGCCAGTAGTATTGGACAGGGGCCGCCGTCGGCGAAAGCTTTCTTT; CDR3 protein: CASSIGQGPPSAKAFF
J gene: TRBJ1-2; D gene: TRBD1; clone size: NA; V gene: TRBV4-1; CDR3 DNA: TGCGCCAGCAGCCAGGGGTACAGGGGGCACTATGGCTACACCTTC; CDR3 protein: CASSQGYRGHYGYTF
J gene: TRBJ1-6; D gene: NA; clone size: few; V gene: TRBV6-1; CDR3 DNA: TGTGCCAGCAGTGAACAGGGATATAATTCACCCCTCCACTTT; CDR3 protein: CASSEQGYNSPLHF
J gene: TRBJ2-3; D gene: NA; clone size: NA; V gene: TRBV18; CDR3 DNA: TGTGCCAGCTCATCAAACACAGATACGCAGTATTTT; CDR3 protein: CASSSNTDTQYF
J gene: TRBJ2-2; D gene: TRBD2; clone size: NA; V gene: TRBV9; CDR3 DNA: TGTGCCAGCAGCGTAGCGGGAGGGCCGAACACCGGGGAGCTGTTTTTT; CDR3 protein: CASSVAGGPNTGELFF
J gene: TRBJ2-3; D gene: NA; clone size: NA; V gene: TRBV7-8; CDR3 DNA: TGTGCCAGCAGCTTAGACATTGGAGATACGCAGTATTTT; CDR3 protein: CASSLDIGDTQYF
J gene: TRBJ2-7; D gene: NA; clone size: NA; V gene: TRBV25-1; CDR3 DNA: TGTGCCAGCAGTGAAATGGAGGACTCCTACGAGCAGTACTTC; CDR3 protein: CASSEMEDSYEQYF
J gene: TRBJ2-5; D gene: NA; clone size: NA; V gene: TRBV2; CDR3 DNA: TGTGCCAGCAGTGAAAGGGGCAGGGAGTACTTC; CDR3 protein: CASSERGREYF
J gene: TRBJ1-1; D gene: NA; clone size: NA; V gene: TRBV25-1; CDR3 DNA: TGTGCCAGCAGTGACAGGGACACTGAAGCTTTCTTT; CDR3 protein: CASSDRDTEAFF
J gene: TRBJ2-3; D gene: NA; clone size: NA; V gene: TRBV9; CDR3 DNA: TGTGCCAGCAGCGCAGGGGGCACAGATACGCAGTATTTT; CDR3 protein: CASSAGGTDTQYF
J gene: TRBJ1-4; D gene: NA; clone size: few; V gene: TRBV19; CDR3 DNA: TGTGCCAGTAGTAGACAGGCAACTAATGAAAAACTGTTTTTT; CDR3 protein: CASSRQATNEKLFF
J gene: TRBJ1-2; D gene: TRBD1; clone size: few; V gene: TRBV27; CDR3 DNA: TGTGCCAGCCGGACAGGGGGCTATGGCTACACCTTC; CDR3 protein: CASRTGGYGYTF
J gene: TRBJ2-3; D gene: TRBD1; clone size: NA; V gene: TRBV6-5; CDR3 DNA: TGTGCCACCTGGACAGGGGGCACAGATACGCAGTATTTT; CDR3 protein: CATWTGGTDTQYF